This T cell receptor beta chain was identified in a study of breast tumors, draining lymph nodes, adjacent tissues (TCRdb year 2016). Study-level background: The study compared TCR beta repertoires across tumor, adjacent nontumor tissue and axillary lymph nodes from breast cancer patients. In human breast cancer, the study set out to assess how tumor, surrounding tissue and draining lymph node repertoires relate to one another and whether T cells might be exchanged between them.

The study at large found these results: In luminal-like breast cancer, tumor and nontumor tissue repertoires resembled each other significantly more than in basal-like breast cancer. A scenario in which most tumor T cells derive from the lymph node and then expand within tumor tissue was judged to be consistent with the data. The conclusion that tumor T cells originate in lymph nodes was framed as consistent with a hypothesis rather than directly demonstrated. Tumor T-cell repertoires showed less diversity than lymph node repertoires and more diversity than nontumor tissue repertoires, and tumor T-cell repertoires showed preferential V and J gene usage.

The lymph node samples were taken from the axillary draining lymph nodes of breast cancer patients. The count of this clonotype is one. No cognate antigen has been identified for it. This clone may be a read error of a much larger clone one base away. Given the absence of the conserved phenylalanine or tryptophan at the CDR3 end, a read error is likely. The CDR3 has 16 residues if both end residues are counted. The read is trimmed to its CDR3 DNA, 48 bases read in frame from base 1. The germline V and J ends show losses of 0 bases and 3 bases respectively, and no gene match explains 7 bases of the junction. CDR1 is given as SGHAT and CDR2 as FQNNGV, both from the germline V gene. The instrument given in TCRdb is Illumina HiSeq 2000. TCR beta chain libraries were generated through multiplex PCR amplification. High-throughput sequencing was used to analyze the amplified TCR beta chain products. Using fastp trimming at Q25 and MiXCR clonotype assembly, TCRdb reanalyzed the public sequencing data and kept in-frame beta chains. Rows with a matching CDR3 protein are joined into one entry that keeps the most common DNA and genes. For this sample there are about 230,000 distinct CDR3 sequences; approximately 30% appear just once. Of the sample, more than 1.3% falls within the top ten clones.

The chain is encoded by TRBV11-2 joined to TRBJ2-5; 7 central bases correspond to TRBD1. The sequenced sample was axillary lymph node tissue. The receptor comes from a female donor with breast cancer. Some clones in this sample may be carry-over from other donors' samples. The CDR3 in this case is CASSLDGQAAEETQYS. The base sequence is TGTGCCAGCAGCTTAGACGGACAGGCGGCTGAAGAGACCCAGTACTCC.